Listed here are 17 T cell receptor beta chains from one sample, sequenced in a study of cytomegalovirus exposure and HLA in healthy donors (dated by TCRdb to the late 2010s). Library prep was done by the immunoSEQ multiplex PCR assay. What TCRdb holds here is the immuneACCESS table cut down to in-frame rearrangements. Part of the clones is not present; checked against another copy, under half of the missing clones reflect an unresolved V gene, and the others are unexplained. The sample records 150,000 to 200,000 clones, more than 75% of which are singletons. The ten largest clones capture about 1.5% of the sample. The sequenced sample was PBMCs. The receptors here all came from a woman aged 18-35 years in good health and CMV-seronegative.

The genes are TRBV2 and TRBJ2-4, with 10 bases matching TRBD1. Germline V gives CDR1 SNHLY, CDR2 FYNNEI. The V gene end was trimmed by 8 bases and the J gene end by 3 bases; junction bases not matched to a gene: 4. The CDR3 has 14 residues. CDR3 region: CASGRTGGKNIQYF. CDR3 nucleotide sequence: TGTGCCAGCGGACGGACAGGGGGCAAAAACATTCAGTACTTC.

The chain joins TRBV7-2 to TRBJ1-1; a weak D match, TRBD1 (6 bases). CDR3 length: 15 amino acids. The germline V and J ends were trimmed by 1 base and 1 base, with 10 bases remaining between them. CDR1 SGHTA and CDR2 FQGNSA come from the germline V gene. In DNA form, the CDR3 reads TGTGCCAGCAGCTTAGGGCAGGGGTCGAACACTGAAGCTTTCTTT. As protein: CASSLGQGSNTEAFF.

The rearrangement joins TRBV9 to TRBJ1-2; TRBD1 matches 8 bases. V gave up 3 bases and J gave up 0 bases; unmatched junction bases: 10. This CDR3 has 17 residues. Per the germline V gene, CDR1 is SGDLS and CDR2 is YYNGEE. The CDR3 loop reads CASSDSYRGLANYGYTF. CDR3 DNA sequence: TGTGCCAGCAGCGACTCCTACAGGGGGTTGGCTAACTATGGCTACACCTTC.

The chain uses TRBV10-2 and TRBJ2-7; D perhaps matches TRBD2 (5 bases). V dropped 5 bases and J dropped 3 bases, with 17 bases sitting between them. Germline V CDR1 and CDR2: WSHSY, SAAADI. This CDR3 has 15 amino acids. Here the CDR3 DNA reads TGCGCCAGCAGTCTAACTAGATCCCTTAACTACGAGCAGTACTTC. It is translated as CASSLTRSLNYEQYF.

V usage is TRBV4-1 and J usage is TRBJ2-3, with D perhaps TRBD1 (6 bases). The CDR3 covers 16 residues. The germline V gene encodes CDR1 MGHRA and CDR2 YSYEKL. Between the trimmed V and J ends, which lost 3 bases and 5 bases, there was a span of 18 bases. This CDR3 reads CASSHLPWTAGDTQYF. The DNA for the CDR3 is TGCGCCAGCAGCCACTTACCGTGGACAGCTGGAGATACGCAGTATTTT.

CDR3 residues: CASSLGGVNTEAFF. The CDR3 DNA reads TGTGCCAGCAGTTTAGGAGGGGTGAACACTGAAGCTTTCTTT. This chain joins TRBV27 and TRBJ1-1; maybe TRBD1 (5 bases). V lost 2 bases, J lost 0 bases, and 7 bases lay in between. This CDR3 is 14 amino acids long. The germline CDR1 and CDR2 sequences are MNHEY and SMNVEV (reference sequence).

This chain links TRBV5-1 with TRBJ1-2; 7 bases map to TRBD1. Germline lookup yields CDR1 SGHRS and CDR2 YFSETQ. The CDR3 loop spans 13 amino acids. With 3 bases clipped from V and 6 bases from J, the junction kept 5 bases outside the gene matches. CDR3 protein: CASSSRQGNGYTF. In nucleotides, the CDR3 is TGCGCCAGCAGCTCACGACAGGGTAATGGCTACACCTTC.

This rearrangement joins TRBV4-1 to TRBJ2-1; D unresolved. This CDR3 is 15 amino acids long. Germline CDR1 is MGHRA and CDR2 is YSYEKL. Trimming removed 0 bases at V and 4 bases at J, with 10 bases between. In nucleotides, the CDR3 is TGCGCCAGCAGCCAAGATAACCGGCGGTACAATGAGCAGTTCTTC. It encodes CASSQDNRRYNEQFF.

V gene TRBV5-1 combines with J gene TRBJ1-4; possibly TRBD1 for D (5 bases). The CDR3 consists of 15 residues. Trimming took off 4 bases at V and 0 bases at J, with 10 bases between the two ends. Germline V CDR1 and CDR2: SGHRS, YFSETQ. The CDR3 loop reads CASSEVTATNEKLFF. For the CDR3, the DNA is TGCGCCAGCAGCGAGGTGACAGCAACTAATGAAAAACTGTTTTTT.

V and J are TRBV6-1 and TRBJ1-2; D not certain. V was cut by 4 bases and J by 5 bases, with 23 bases left in between. The germline V gene has CDR1 MNHNS and CDR2 SASEGT. This CDR3 is 17 amino acids long. The CDR3 protein is CASSVEIGPPGKYGYTF. The DNA of the CDR3 is TGTGCCAGCAGTGTAGAAATTGGACCCCCCGGGAAATATGGCTACACCTTC.

The rearrangement joins TRBV2 to TRBJ1-4, with 7 nucleotides matching TRBD1. The germline gives CDR1 SNHLY, CDR2 FYNNEI. CDR3 length equals 14 residues. V shed 5 bases and J 4 bases; nucleotides not matched to a gene: 4. This chain's CDR3 is CASSPDRFNEKLFF. CDR3 in DNA: TGTGCCAGCAGTCCGGACAGGTTTAATGAAAAACTGTTTTTT.

The chain combines TRBV28 with TRBJ2-7; weak D call: TRBD1 (5 bases). V dropped 2 bases and J dropped 2 bases, with 10 bases sitting between them. This CDR3 region has 14 residues. CDR1 is MDHEN and CDR2 is SYDVKM in the germline V gene. Here the CDR3 DNA reads TGTGCCAGCAGTTTAGGGCAGGGCCCCTACGAGCAGTACTTC. It yields the protein CASSLGQGPYEQYF.

V gene TRBV30 combines with J gene TRBJ2-3, with D possibly being TRBD1 (6 bases). Trimming shortened V by 3 bases and J by 0 bases, and 13 bases separated the two germline ends. This CDR3 has 15 residues. Germline lookup yields CDR1 GTSNPN and CDR2 SVGIG (reference sequence). The CDR3 is CAWRDRQSSTDTQYF. In DNA form, the CDR3 reads TGTGCCTGGAGGGACAGACAGTCTAGCACAGATACGCAGTATTTT.

This clone was counted only a few times. V gene TRBV19 combines with J gene TRBJ1-5, with D perhaps TRBD1 (6 bases). Trimming stripped 1 base from V and 2 bases from J, with 9 bases between. From germline, CDR1 is LNHDA and CDR2 SQIVND (reference sequence). The CDR3 totals 15 residues. CDR3 loop: CASSIVPGGNQPQHF. CDR3 nucleotide sequence: TGTGCCAGTAGTATAGTTCCAGGGGGCAATCAGCCCCAGCATTTT.

The chain links TRBV29-1 to TRBJ2-7; D uncertain. Germline V gene sequence: CDR1 SQVTM, CDR2 ANQGSEA. V was pared by 0 bases and J by 4 bases, with 7 bases between. This CDR3 spans 12 amino acids. CDR3 DNA: TGCAGCGTTGAAGATCAACAATACGAGCAGTACTTC. This encodes CSVEDQQYEQYF.

J is TRBJ2-1 and V is TRBV30; D possibly corresponds to TRBD1 (5 bases). Trimming cost V 6 bases and J 4 bases, with 16 bases left between them. The CDR3 is made up of 14 amino acids. Germline CDR1 and CDR2: GTSNPN and SVGIG (reference sequence). The CDR3 DNA reads as TGTGCCTGCCTCAGGGAATCAATTTACAATGAGCAGTTCTTC. Translating gives CACLRESIYNEQFF.

The chain employs TRBV19 and TRBJ1-6, with D unresolved. The V and J ends lost 3 bases and 0 bases respectively, with 9 bases between them. CDR1 and CDR2 (germline): LNHDA, SQIVND (reference sequence). This CDR3 is 16 amino acids long. CDR3 sequence: CASSIGGSSYNSPLHF. The CDR3 bases are TGTGCCAGTAGTATTGGAGGGAGCTCCTATAATTCACCCCTCCACTTT.